This T cell receptor (beta chain) was sequenced for a study of blood T cell repertoires in COVID-19. Profiling relied on immunoSEQ multiplex PCR, and the TCRdb table lists in-frame clones only, not all of them. The sample lists 300,000 to 350,000 clones, about 90% seen once, with approximately 3.5% in the top ten. Germline assignment: CDR1 LNHDA and CDR2 SQIVND (reference sequence). CDR3 length: 13 amino acids. With 6 bases clipped from V and 3 bases from J, the junction kept 1 base outside the gene matches. The chain recombines TRBV19 with TRBJ1-1; 10 nucleotides line up with TRBD1. Sequencing was carried out using peripheral blood. The clonotype was recovered from a woman under 30 who had recovered from COVID-19. The CDR3 DNA reads as TGTGCCAGTAGAGGACAGGGGGACACTGAAGCTTTCTTT. Translated, it gives CASRGQGDTEAFF.